Listed here is a single T cell receptor beta chain. Only in-frame clones appear in the TCRdb table, and some are missing; sequencing was by immunoSEQ multiplex PCR. The sample lists about 56,000 clones, around 80% seen once, with under 8.5% in the top ten. The data originate from a study of blood T cell repertoires in COVID-19. The CDR3 runs 13 residues. Sample: peripheral blood. The chain has TRBV21-1 and TRBJ2-7; TRBD1 was called by the table and not checked on the DNA. TRBV21-1 constitutes a pseudogene. The TCR originated in a woman over 75 with acute or convalescent COVID-19. The CDR3 loop reads CASTPSRGSEQYF. CDR3 bases: TGTGCCAGCACACCTAGTAGGGGGAGCGAGCAGTACTTC.